Below are 27 T cell receptor beta chains sequenced from a single sample in a study of shared clonotypes between healthy human individuals. Sequenced by immunoSEQ multiplex PCR; TCRdb stores in-frame clones only, minus some. The sample contains hundreds of thousands of clones, roughly 95% of which appear only once. The sample consisted of naive CD4+ T cells sorted from blood. The sample's subset: CD45RA+ positively selected. The receptors come from a woman between 25 and 40 years old in good health.

This clone was seen only once. This sequence joins TRBV5-1 and TRBJ2-1, with TRBD2 matching over 7 bases. V shed 0 bases and J 7 bases; nucleotides not matched to a gene: 7. In germline, CDR1 is SGHRS, CDR2 YFSETQ. This CDR3 is built from 15 residues. The CDR3 loop is CASSLGAGVMNEQFF. The DNA of the CDR3 is TGCGCCAGCAGCTTGGGGGCGGGAGTGATGAATGAGCAGTTCTTC.

V usage is TRBV9 and J usage is TRBJ2-7; a weak D match, TRBD2 (6 bases). The V gene's germline CDR1 is SGDLS and CDR2 YYNGEE. The CDR3 sequence is 19 residues long. Trimming cost V 6 bases and J 6 bases, with 34 bases left between them. The CDR3 spells CASIKPSPAHRGDRSEQYF. The CDR3 DNA reads as TGTGCCAGCATCAAGCCCTCTCCAGCGCACCGCGGGGATCGAAGCGAGCAGTACTTC. Supplemented by reference TRBV9 and TRBJ2-7, the full variable domain reads DSGVTQTPKHLITATGQRVTLRCSPRSGDLSVYWYQQSLDQGLQFLIQYYNGEERAKGNILERFSAQQFPDLHSELNLSSLELGDSALYFCASIKPSPAHRGDRSEQYFGPGTRLTVT.

J is TRBJ1-1 and V is TRBV7-9; D is undetermined. The ends were cut back, 5 bases at V and 2 bases at J, with 18 bases in the middle. Germline assignment: CDR1 SEHNR and CDR2 FQNEAQ (reference sequence). The CDR3 is 16 residues long. CDR3 in DNA: TGTGCCAGCAGCCCAAGCGGGCGACAAGGAAACACTGAAGCTTTCTTT. It codes for CASSPSGRQGNTEAFF.

The gene calls are TRBV30 and TRBJ2-3; D unclear. The ends were cut back, 0 bases at V and 0 bases at J, with 10 bases in the middle. Germline CDR1 and CDR2: GTSNPN and SVGIG (reference sequence). The CDR3 totals 15 residues. The DNA for the CDR3 is TGTGCCTGGAGTGTGGTCGGAATAAGCACAGATACGCAGTATTTT. Translating it yields CAWSVVGISTDTQYF. Full variable domain (remainder filled in from reference TRBV30 and TRBJ2-3): SQTIHQWPATLVQPVGSPLSLECTVEGTSNPNLYWYRQAAGRGLQLLFYSVGIGQISSEVPQNLSASRPQDRQFILSSKKLLLSDSGFYLCAWSVVGISTDTQYFGPGTRLTVL.

The genes are TRBV5-1 and TRBJ2-7, with D possibly TRBD2 on 5 matching bases. There are 15 residues in the CDR3. Trimming left V 5 bases short and J 0 bases short, with 15 bases between. Germline lookup yields CDR1 SGHRS and CDR2 YFSETQ. DNA of the CDR3: TGCGCCAGCAGTTTAGCCGGGATCAGCTCCTACGAGCAGTACTTC. Its protein product is CASSLAGISSYEQYF.

To note about this clone: This CDR3 is also generated by other DNA sequences in the sample. This sequence joins TRBV27 and TRBJ1-1; D is undetermined. Trimming pared 4 bases from V and 1 base from J, leaving 10 bases between. Per germline, CDR1 MNHEY and CDR2 SMNVEV (reference sequence). This CDR3 has 14 amino acids. The CDR3 sequence: CASSSPGRNTEAFF. CDR3 DNA: TGTGCCAGCAGTTCCCCCGGGAGGAACACTGAAGCTTTCTTT.

This sequence joins TRBV4-2 and TRBJ2-1; tentatively, D is TRBD2 (6 bases). Germline CDR1 is LGHNA and CDR2 is YNFKEQ. Trimming removed 2 bases at V and 0 bases at J, with 17 bases between. This CDR3 has 18 residues. The CDR3 loop is CASSQKTSSDSSYNEQFF. The CDR3, as DNA: TGTGCCAGCAGCCAAAAGACTAGTTCCGATAGCTCCTACAATGAGCAGTTCTTC.

The chain recombines TRBV10-2 with TRBJ2-1; a possible D gene is TRBD1 (6 bases). Trimming stripped 8 bases from V and 6 bases from J, with 26 bases between. This CDR3 comprises 17 residues. Germline values: CDR1 WSHSY, CDR2 SAAADI. CDR3: CASGGGRGKVEGNEQFF. Here the CDR3 DNA reads TGCGCCAGCGGCGGAGGCAGGGGAAAGGTCGAAGGCAATGAGCAGTTCTTC.

This clone was detected once. This chain uses TRBV18 with TRBJ1-4, with 11 bases fitting TRBD1. Germline assignment: CDR1 KGHSH and CDR2 LQKENI. The CDR3 has 17 residues. V was pared by 4 bases and J by 4 bases, with 8 bases of the junction left unmatched. CDR3: CASSLRTGGIGNEKLFF. DNA of the CDR3: TGTGCCAGCTCACTGCGGACAGGGGGCATCGGTAATGAAAAACTGTTTTTT.

The rearrangement links TRBV5-5 to TRBJ2-7; 7 bases are shared with TRBD1. Unmatched junction bases numbered 6, after V lost 1 base and J lost 2 bases. CDR3 length: 15 residues. Germline V gene data show CDR1 as SGHKS and CDR2 as YYEKEE (reference sequence). The CDR3 DNA reads TGTGCCAGCAGCTTGCTAACAGGGGTGACCTACGAGCAGTACTTC. Translating it yields CASSLLTGVTYEQYF. Together with reference TRBV5-5 and TRBJ2-7, the CDR3 gives the full variable domain: DAGVTQSPTHLIKTRGQQVTLRCSPISGHKSVSWYQQVLGQGPQFIFQYYEKEERGRGNFPDRFSARQFPNYSSELNVNALLLGDSALYLCASSLLTGVTYEQYFGPGTRLTVT.

The chain combines TRBV6-5 with TRBJ1-5; D is possibly TRBD1 (6 bases). V was cut by 6 bases and J by 0 bases, with 12 bases left in between. Germline V lookup: CDR1 MNHEY, CDR2 SVGAGI. The CDR3 totals 15 residues. CDR3 sequence: CASSPDRSSNQPQHF. The CDR3 nucleotides read TGTGCCAGCAGCCCAGACAGGTCTAGCAATCAGCCCCAGCATTTT.

V is TRBV28 and J is TRBJ1-5; 7 bases are shared with TRBD1. This CDR3 has 15 amino acids. Germline V gene sequence: CDR1 MDHEN, CDR2 SYDVKM. With V trimmed by 7 bases and J by 2 bases, 8 bases remained unmatched. CDR3 protein: CASMRAGGGNQPQHF. The CDR3 coding sequence is TGTGCCAGCATGAGGGCAGGGGGGGGCAATCAGCCCCAGCATTTT.

V usage is TRBV5-4 and J usage is TRBJ1-1; 9 bases are shared with TRBD1. The V segment lost 4 bases and the J segment 3 bases; nucleotides outside the gene matches: 7. CDR3 size: 15 residues. CDR1 is SGHNT and CDR2 is YYREEE in the germline V gene (reference sequence). The CDR3 spells CASSQTGGEDTEAFF. Written as DNA, the CDR3 is TGTGCCAGCAGCCAAACAGGGGGCGAGGACACTGAAGCTTTCTTT.

The chain employs TRBV7-2 and TRBJ1-2, with 7 bases fitting TRBD1. Germline CDR1 reads SGHTA; CDR2 reads FQGNSA. The CDR3 is 15 amino acids. With V trimmed by 4 bases and J by 1 base, 6 bases remained unmatched. CDR3 in DNA: TGTGCCAGCAGCTCACCCCGGGACAGTAACTATGGCTACACCTTC. Amino acid sequence: CASSSPRDSNYGYTF.

V is TRBV25-1 and J is TRBJ2-7, with D possibly TRBD2 on 6 matching bases. V lost 3 bases and J 9 bases, leaving 12 bases between the germline ends. CDR1 and CDR2 from the germline V gene are MGHDK and SYGVNS. The CDR3 runs 12 residues. DNA of the CDR3: TGTGCCAGCAGTGACACTGGGCGGGGGCAGTACTTC. Amino acids: CASSDTGRGQYF.

The chain recombines TRBV5-1 with TRBJ2-5, with a weak D call TRBD1 (6 bases). The better agreement between TRBJ2-7 and the DNA end casts doubt on the J call. Germline V CDR1 and CDR2: SGHRS, YFSETQ. The CDR3 covers 12 residues. This CDR3 reads CASAADSYEQYF. DNA of the CDR3: TGCGCCAGCGCTGCGGACAGCTACGAGCAGTACTTC.

CDR3 nucleotide sequence: TGTGCCAGCAGCGACCGGGACCCCTCCTACGAGCAGTACTTC. Translating it yields CASSDRDPSYEQYF. This chain uses TRBV7-9 with TRBJ2-5; D assignment may be TRBD1 or TRBD2 (5 bases each). The J call is uncertain, as TRBJ2-7 better fits the DNA end. This CDR3 has 14 amino acids. Germline assignment: CDR1 SEHNR and CDR2 FQNEAQ (reference sequence).

The V and J genes are TRBV28 and TRBJ1-5; no clear D gene. The V and J ends lost 8 bases and 12 bases respectively, with 20 bases between them. The V gene's germline CDR1 is MDHEN and CDR2 SYDVKM. The CDR3 is made up of 13 amino acids. CDR3 protein: CASLVYGGPLQHF. The DNA of the CDR3 is TGTGCCAGCTTAGTCTACGGAGGCCCTCTCCAGCATTTT.

This clone has just one count. J is TRBJ1-1 and V is TRBV27, with TRBD1 identical over 8 bases. The CDR3 totals 15 residues. CDR1 is MNHEY, CDR2 SMNVEV, per germline (reference sequence). J lost 3 bases, V lost 4 bases, and 7 bases had no gene match. CDR3 residues: CASSSTGEGDTEAFF. The CDR3, as DNA: TGTGCCAGCAGTTCGACAGGGGAGGGGGACACTGAAGCTTTCTTT.

The sample holds one count of this clone. This chain links TRBV28 with TRBJ2-2; TRBD2 matches at 9 bases. The V segment lost 2 bases and the J segment 7 bases; nucleotides outside the gene matches: 2. This CDR3 is 14 amino acids long. Looked up from germline, CDR1 is MDHEN and CDR2 is SYDVKM. Here the CDR3 reads CASSLAGGGGELFF. For the CDR3, the DNA is TGTGCCAGCAGTTTAGCGGGAGGGGGCGGGGAGCTGTTTTTT.

CDR3 in DNA: TGTGCCAGCAGCTTAGTTCGGGGGGGCCCTGAAGCTTTCTTT. Amino acid sequence: CASSLVRGGPEAFF. The V and J genes are TRBV11-2 and TRBJ1-1, with D tentatively TRBD1 (6 bases). V shed 1 base and J shed 6 bases, with 12 bases lying between them. The CDR3 contains 14 residues. The germline CDR1 and CDR2 sequences are SGHAT and FQNNGV.

The chain recombines TRBV30 with TRBJ2-7; 9 nucleotides line up with TRBD2. CDR3 size: 13 residues. V dropped 3 bases and J dropped 4; count of bases not matched to a gene: 4. Germline V gene sequence: CDR1 GTSNPN, CDR2 SVGIG (reference sequence). The CDR3 spells CAWRTSGSYEQYF. Here the CDR3 DNA reads TGTGCCTGGAGGACTAGCGGTTCATACGAGCAGTACTTC. The whole variable domain, filled in from reference TRBV30 and TRBJ2-7, reads SQTIHQWPATLVQPVGSPLSLECTVEGTSNPNLYWYRQAAGRGLQLLFYSVGIGQISSEVPQNLSASRPQDRQFILSSKKLLLSDSGFYLCAWRTSGSYEQYFGPGTRLTVT.

This chain links TRBV25-1 with TRBJ2-1, with a tentative D call TRBD1 (6 bases). Between the trimmed V and J ends, which lost 2 bases and 10 bases, there was a span of 12 bases. The CDR3 length is 13 residues. Germline V gene sequence: CDR1 MGHDK, CDR2 SYGVNS. DNA for the CDR3: TGTGCCAGCAGTGAAAGACAGGCCCAAGAGCAGTTCTTC. Translating it yields CASSERQAQEQFF.

The DNA for the CDR3 is TGTGCCAGCAGCCAAGAATCGGGAGGGCCTGCCGGGGAGCTGTTTTTT. Residues: CASSQESGGPAGELFF. The genes are TRBV5-4 and TRBJ2-2; 8 bases are a match to TRBD2. The CDR3 runs to 16 residues. CDR1 SGHNT and CDR2 YYREEE come from the germline V gene (reference sequence). The ends lost 4 bases at V and 6 bases at J; junction bases unmatched: 11.

This clone was observed once. This sequence joins TRBV18 and TRBJ1-4; D is possibly TRBD1 (5 bases). CDR1 KGHSH and CDR2 LQKENI come from the germline V gene. The CDR3 has 15 amino acids. V dropped 3 bases and J dropped 8 bases, with 16 bases sitting between them. This CDR3 is CASSPDAPGLEKLFF. The CDR3 region has the DNA TGTGCCAGCTCACCGGACGCCCCGGGGCTCGAAAAACTGTTTTTT.

CDR3 residues: CASSSLAQGRRTGELFF. CDR3 bases: TGTGCCAGCAGTTCTCTGGCGCAGGGGCGTAGAACCGGGGAGCTGTTTTTT. The V gene is TRBV27, the J gene TRBJ2-2; a weak D match, TRBD1 (6 bases). The CDR3 has 17 amino acids. Germline loops: CDR1 MNHEY, CDR2 SMNVEV (reference sequence). V lost 4 bases and J lost 5, with 20 bases in between.

This clone was counted a single time. This chain connects TRBV10-3 to TRBJ2-4, with 7 nucleotides matching TRBD2. Germline assignment: CDR1 ENHRY and CDR2 SYGVKD. Trimming took 6 bases from V and 8 from J; bases not matched to a gene: 7. CDR3 length: 13 residues. The CDR3 is CAISGRELDIQYF. The CDR3 DNA reads TGTGCCATCAGCGGGCGGGAGCTTGACATTCAGTACTTC.